The 15 T cell receptor beta chains below were found in one sample sequenced in a study of identical twins. TCRdb called the 5' RACE reads again in MiXCR, with one record for every CDR3 protein. The data contain 300,000 to 400,000 distinct CDR3 sequences, roughly 12% of them singletons. The same sample was also used in a study of yellow fever vaccine responses in identical twins.

Sequencing input: CD8+ T cells sorted from blood. The receptors come from a woman aged 18-30 years in good health.

This clonotype was seen repeatedly, ten times or more. The chain couples TRBV14 to TRBJ1-2; D not certain. This CDR3 is built from 12 residues. Germline V gene sequence: CDR1 SGHDN, CDR2 FVKESK. V was shortened by 1 base and J by 8 bases, with 8 bases between the two germline ends. CDR3 loop: CASSQGVLGYTF. DNA of the CDR3: TGTGCCAGCAGCCAAGGGGTTTTGGGCTACACCTTC.

The sample holds a few counts of this clonotype. The chain uses TRBV20-1 and TRBJ2-3, with D possibly called TRBD1 or TRBD2 (5 bases each). This CDR3 contains 15 residues. Germline CDR1 and CDR2: DFQATT and SNEGSKA (reference sequence). Trimming left V 1 base short and J 6 bases short, with 17 bases between. The CDR3: CSARVEGPPPDTQYF. For the CDR3, the DNA is TGCAGTGCTAGAGTAGAGGGGCCGCCGCCCGATACGCAGTATTTT.

This clonotype was counted between two and nine times. The rearrangement uses TRBV9 and TRBJ2-2; 8 nucleotides line up with TRBD1. V lost 3 bases, J lost 0 bases, and 4 bases stayed unmatched. The CDR3 is 16 amino acids. CDR1 and CDR2 from the germline V gene are SGDLS and YYNGEE. CDR3 amino acids: CASSATGDPNTGELFF. In nucleotides, the CDR3 is TGTGCCAGCAGCGCGACAGGGGACCCGAACACCGGGGAGCTGTTTTTT.

The rearrangement joins TRBV11-3 to TRBJ2-1, with 8 bases lining up with TRBD1. The J segment lost 4 bases and the V segment lost 5 bases, leaving 10 bases of the junction unmatched. The CDR3 is 16 residues long. Germline CDR1 SGHNT, CDR2 YENEEA. CDR3 protein: CASSPRTGSPYNEQFF. CDR3 nucleotide sequence: TGTGCCAGCAGCCCCCGGACAGGGTCGCCATACAATGAGCAGTTCTTC.

The chain combines TRBV7-9 with TRBJ1-2; D remains unclear. Per the germline V gene, CDR1 is SEHNR and CDR2 is FQNEAQ (reference sequence). V lost 5 bases and J 1 base, leaving 14 bases between the germline ends. This CDR3 has 15 amino acids. The DNA of the CDR3 is TGTGCCAGCAGCCCGGTGGTAGGAGTTAACTATGGCTACACCTTC. The encoded protein is CASSPVVGVNYGYTF.

The chain is built from TRBV12-3 or TRBV12-4 and TRBJ1-1; D is possibly TRBD1 (6 bases). The CDR3 loop spans 14 amino acids. V gave up 3 bases and J gave up 3 bases, with 11 bases separating them. The CDR3 here is CASSFPGEDTEAFF. As DNA, the CDR3 is TGTGCCAGCAGTTTTCCAGGGGAGGACACTGAAGCTTTCTTT.

V usage is TRBV9 and J usage is TRBJ2-7, with D tentatively TRBD2 (7 bases). Germline CDR1 reads SGDLS; CDR2 reads YYNGEE. CDR3 length: 15 residues. Trimming cost V 3 bases and J 3 bases, with 16 bases left between them. This chain's CDR3 is CASSEEGLGGYEQYF. The CDR3 nucleotides are TGTGCCAGCAGCGAGGAAGGACTAGGGGGCTACGAGCAGTACTTC.

This chain connects TRBV11-2 to TRBJ2-1; 10 nucleotides match TRBD2. Germline loops: CDR1 SGHAT, CDR2 FQNNGV. CDR3 length: 16 amino acids. The trim removed 0 bases at V and 7 bases at J, leaving 6 bases unmatched. The CDR3 sequence is CASSLDSSGRLNEQFF. In nucleotides, the CDR3 is TGTGCCAGCAGCTTAGATAGTAGCGGGAGGTTAAATGAGCAGTTCTTC.

This clonotype was observed a handful of times. This chain uses TRBV6-5 with TRBJ2-7; TRBD2 is a possible D gene (5 bases). The CDR3 runs to 14 residues. Deletions cut 2 bases from V and 2 bases from J, with 10 bases between. Germline V gene lookup returns CDR1 MNHEY and CDR2 SVGAGI. Here the CDR3 DNA reads TGTGCCAGCAGTTACGGTGGGAGTCCCTACGAGCAGTACTTC. Amino acid sequence: CASSYGGSPYEQYF.

This clonotype came up a few times. V usage is TRBV5-1 and J usage is TRBJ2-7; D not resolved. CDR3 length: 15 residues. Germline V CDR1 and CDR2: SGHRS, YFSETQ. Deletions cut 4 bases from V and 3 bases from J, with 17 bases between. The CDR3 loop reads CASSPTSGAYYEQYV. The CDR3 coding sequence is TGCGCCAGCAGCCCGACCTCTGGAGCGTACTACGAGCAGTACGTC.

This sequence joins TRBV3-1 and TRBJ2-1; D gene unclear. Per germline, CDR1 LGHDT and CDR2 YNNKEL (reference sequence). CDR3 length: 12 amino acids. Trimming removed 0 bases at V and 8 bases at J, with 5 bases between. The CDR3 is CASSQDADEQFF. The DNA of the CDR3 is TGTGCCAGCAGCCAAGATGCGGATGAGCAGTTCTTC.

The V call is TRBV7-6, the J call TRBJ2-1; 7 positions agree with TRBD2. The CDR3 length is 18 residues. Trimming cost V 1 base and J 2 bases; bases outside gene matches: 11. The germline gives CDR1 SGHVS, CDR2 FNYEAQ. The CDR3 is CASSLGGGYMRPYNEQFF. As DNA, the CDR3 is TGTGCCAGCAGCTTAGGGGGGGGGTACATGAGGCCCTACAATGAGCAGTTCTTC.

This clonotype occurred a few times. The V gene is TRBV3-1, the J gene TRBJ2-2; D is perhaps TRBD2 (7 bases). The V gene's germline CDR1 is LGHDT and CDR2 YNNKEL (reference sequence). Trimming pared 2 bases from V and 4 bases from J, leaving 17 bases between. This CDR3 contains 17 residues. The DNA of the CDR3 is TGTGCCAGCAGCCAAAGTCCGGGGGGCTGGGCCACCGGGGAGCTGTTTTTT. It codes for CASSQSPGGWATGELFF.

This clonotype was detected only a few times. The chain uses TRBV20-1 and TRBJ2-3, with D possibly being TRBD1 or TRBD2 (5 bases each). Germline V gene data show CDR1 as DFQATT and CDR2 as SNEGSKA (reference sequence). The CDR3 has 15 residues. Deletions cut 5 bases from V and 4 bases from J, with 19 bases between. The CDR3 loop is CSARWASGTADTQYF. The CDR3 DNA is TGCAGTGCTCGGTGGGCGTCAGGGACCGCAGATACGCAGTATTTT.

V gene TRBV7-8 combines with J gene TRBJ1-5; no clear D. V shed 4 bases and J shed 9 bases, with 16 bases lying between them. This CDR3 is 14 amino acids long. CDR1 and CDR2 from the germline V gene are SGHVS and FQNEAQ. CDR3 region: CASSSSPLPVPQHF. In DNA, the CDR3 is TGTGCCAGCAGCTCGTCTCCACTCCCCGTGCCCCAGCATTTT.